This T cell receptor beta chain was profiled in a study of T cell repertoires in cytomegalovirus infection. CDR1 is MDHEN, CDR2 SYDVKM, per germline. After removal of 6 bases from V and 4 bases from J, the junction contained 6 bases not matched to a gene. The CDR3 spans 16 residues. TCRdb fed the reads into MiXCR, producing one record per CDR3 protein. The data contain approximately 180,000 distinct CDR3 sequences, roughly a fifth of them singletons. This TCR was sampled from a human donor in good health (CMV status not recorded). Some clones in this sample may be carry-over from other donors' samples. This chain links TRBV28 with TRBJ2-1; 13 bases fit TRBD2. The sample comprised PBMCs. CDR3 sequence: CASRRTSGSGYNEQFF. The CDR3, as DNA: TGTGCCAGCAGGCGGACTAGCGGGAGTGGTTACAATGAGCAGTTCTTC.